These T cell receptor beta chains were read from a single sample in a study of tumor-infiltrating lymphocytes in primary liver carcinoma. TCRdb reanalysed the multiplex PCR reads using MiXCR and keeps one entry per CDR3 protein. The data hold about 21,000 distinct CDR3 sequences, with about 75% observed a single time. Sequencing was done on a sample of liver tumor tissue from sampling region 1. These receptors came from a young woman with primary liver carcinoma and hepatitis B virus infection. CDR3s include the opening cysteine and the closing phenylalanine or tryptophan. A D gene is named only where the DNA matches it firmly. Clone size, where shown, is once, few, many, or a class for clones that have expanded.

v_call,clone_size,j_call,d_call,cdr3_aa,cdr3_nt
TRBV6-1,-,TRBJ1-1,-,CASCREMGEAFF,TGTGCCAGCTGTAGGGAAATGGGTGAAGCTTTCTTT
TRBV5-4,-,TRBJ2-3,-,CACRVDGHPTPTDTQYF,TGTGCCTGCAGAGTAGACGGACACCCTACACCCACAGATACGCAGTATTTT
TRBV13,-,TRBJ2-1,TRBD2,CASSLGTSGAHNEQFF,TGTGCCAGCAGCCTCGGGACTAGCGGGGCACACAATGAGCAGTTTTTC
TRBV24-1,-,TRBJ2-3,-,CATSDAIWTVTQYF,TGTGCTACCAGTGATGCTATATGGACGGTGACGCAGTATTTT
TRBV11-3,-,TRBJ2-1,-,CAGARGTGKEQFF,TGTGCCGGCGCTAGGGGGACTGGGAAAGAGCAGTTCTTC
TRBV11-2,-,TRBJ2-1,TRBD2,CVSSLTSGRLPCDEQFF,TGTGTCAGCAGCCTTACTAGCGGGAGGCTCCCATGCGATGAGCAGTTCTTC
TRBV30,-,TRBJ2-2,-,CAWNVRGSGELFF,TGTGCCTGGAATGTGAGGGGGAGCGGGGAGCTGTTTTTT
TRBV11-3,few,TRBJ2-2,-,CASSRRVGAPGELFF,TGTGCCAGTAGCCGTCGGGTGGGGGCCCCCGGGGAGCTGTTTTTT
TRBV10-3,-,TRBJ2-1,TRBD2,CAIKGDASGRGLDEQFF,TGTGCCATCAAGGGGGACGCTAGCGGGAGAGGTCTGGATGAACAGTTCTTC
TRBV28,-,TRBJ2-5,TRBD2,CASGDLQGGKETQYF,TGTGCCAGCGGTGATTTGCAGGGAGGGAAAGAGACCCAGTACTTC
TRBV12-3/TRBV12-4,medium-sized,TRBJ1-5,-,CASSLTGNQPQHF,TGTGCCAGCAGTCTCACAGGGAATCAGCCCCAGCATTTT
TRBV11-2,few,TRBJ2-3,-,CASSLQWGDTQYF,TGTGCCAGCAGCCTACAGTGGGGAGATACGCAGTATTTT
TRBV5-6,many,TRBJ2-1,-,CASSPLAYNEQFF,TGTGCCAGCAGCCCATTGGCCTACAATGAGCAGTTCTTC
TRBV10-3,many,TRBJ1-1,-,CAISPVGDTEAFF,TGTGCCATCAGTCCGGTAGGAGACACTGAAGCTTTCTTT
TRBV12-3/TRBV12-4,-,TRBJ2-5,-,CASIPNPGSEETQYF,TGTGCCAGCATCCCCAACCCCGGGAGCGAAGAGACCCAGTACTTC
TRBV11-2,-,TRBJ1-6,-,CASPITQGTNPPLLF,TGTGCCAGTCCCATCACCCAGGGGACTAATCCACCCCTCCTCTTT
TRBV7-9,-,TRBJ2-3,-,CASNLERVQQEDTQYF,TGTGCCAGCAACTTAGAAAGGGTACAGCAAGAAGATACGCAGTATTTT
TRBV12-3/TRBV12-4,-,TRBJ2-1,TRBD1,CTSSIRTGENNEQSF,TGTACCAGCAGTATACGGACAGGGGAGAACAATGAGCAGTCCTTC
TRBV6-1,-,TRBJ1-2,-,CASIERFLLLRSNYGYTF,TGTGCCAGCATAGAACGGTTCCTGCTCCTTAGATCTAACTATGGCTACACCTTC
TRBV10-3,-,TRBJ2-1,-,CAMSPTATRDEKFF,TGTGCCATGAGTCCCACGGCGACTCGGGATGAGAAGTTCTTC
TRBV11-2,-,TRBJ1-6,TRBD1,CASGNGTVDSPLHF,TGTGCCAGCGGGAATGGGACAGTGGATTCACCCCTACACTTT
TRBV12-3/TRBV12-4,-,TRBJ2-3,-,CASGFPPPSTDTQYF,TGTGCTAGTGGTTTTCCCCCTCCTAGCACAGATACGCAGTATTTT
TRBV5-1,once,TRBJ1-6,-,CASSLVEGSPLHF,TGCGCCAGCAGCTTGGTGGAGGGTTCACCACTCCACTTT
TRBV11-2,-,TRBJ2-3,TRBD1,CASSQRHLQGVSTDTEYF,TGTGCCAGCAGCCAGCGCCACCTACAGGGGGTGAGCACAGATACGGAGTATTTT
TRBV4-3,-,TRBJ2-1,-,CASSRVESVNEQFF,TGCGCCAGCAGCCGCGTAGAGTCGGTCAATGAGCAGTTCTTC
TRBV3-1,-,TRBJ2-6,-,CASSQDGGYSRANVLTF,TGTGCTAGCAGCCAAGATGGCGGTTACTCTCGGGCCAACGTCCTGACTTTC
TRBV5-6,-,TRBJ2-3,TRBD1,CASNWTGTVGTGTQYF,TGTGCCAGCAACTGGACCGGGACAGTGGGCACAGGTACGCAGTATTTT
TRBV14,once,TRBJ2-5,-,CASNQDRPSQETQYF,TGTGCCAGCAACCAAGATAGGCCTTCCCAAGAGACCCAGTACTTC
TRBV4-3,-,TRBJ2-1,-,CANQDAGSSHNEQFF,TGCGCCAACCAAGATGCGGGAAGCTCCCACAATGAGCAGTTCTTC
TRBV12-3/TRBV12-4,-,TRBJ2-5,TRBD1,CASSLGDRPGETQYF,TGTGCCAGCAGTTTGGGGGACAGGCCCGGGGAGACCCAGTACTTC
TRBV6-5,-,TRBJ2-7,-,CAGSYNDSGSYEQYF,TGTGCCGGCAGTTACAATGACAGCGGCTCCTACGAGCAGTACTTC
TRBV11-2,-,TRBJ2-1,TRBD2,CASGLTSGRFPSDEQFF,TGTGCCAGCGGCCTTACTAGCGGGAGGTTCCCAAGTGATGAGCAGTTCTTC
TRBV11-2,-,TRBJ1-1,-,CASSSKQAEAFF,TGTGCCAGCAGCTCTAAACAGGCTGAAGCTTTCTTT
TRBV11-2,-,TRBJ2-3,TRBD2,CASSAGLLGIVDAQYF,TGTGCCAGCAGCGCGGGACTATTGGGTATTGTTGATGCGCAGTATTTT
TRBV11-3,-,TRBJ1-6,-,CASSFKRSYSSPLHF,TGTGCCAGCAGTTTTAAGCGGAGCTATAGTTCACCCCTCCACTTT
TRBV11-1,few,TRBJ2-1,-,CASSLVFSSYNEQFF,TGTGCCAGCAGCTTAGTTTTCAGCTCCTACAATGAGCAGTTCTTC
TRBV12-5,-,TRBJ2-1,-,CASGLLPGGILNDQFF,TGTGCTAGTGGTTTGCTCCCTGGTGGGATCCTCAATGATCAGTTCTTC
TRBV11-3,-,TRBJ2-7,TRBD1,CASNFGTDTTYEQYF,TGTGCCAGCAACTTCGGGACAGATACGACCTACGAGCAGTACTTC
TRBV16,once,TRBJ1-3,TRBD1,CASNHDRTGGGNTIYF,TGTGCCAGCAACCACGACCGGACAGGGGGTGGGAACACCATATATTTT
TRBV11-2,few,TRBJ2-7,TRBD2,CASSLTSGSEQYF,TGTGCCAGCAGCTTAACTAGCGGGAGCGAGCAGTACTTC
TRBV11-2,few,TRBJ2-1,TRBD2,CASRVTSGRAGNEQFF,TGTGCCAGCAGGGTTACTAGCGGGAGGGCCGGCAATGAGCAGTTCTTC
TRBV10-3,-,TRBJ2-1,TRBD2,CVISETMVTSAYNEQFF,TGTGTCATCAGTGAGACCATGGTGACTAGCGCCTACAATGAGCAGTTCTTC
TRBV11-2,-,TRBJ1-2,TRBD1,CSNTQGGGVGYTF,TGTTCCAACACTCAGGGGGGGGGTGTAGGCTACACCTTC
TRBV6-5,-,TRBJ2-2,-,CASSPRAGFSGELFF,TGTGCCAGCAGCCCGCGGGCAGGGTTCAGCGGGGAGCTGTTTTTT
TRBV14,-,TRBJ2-7,TRBD2,CASIEAAGTNYEQYF,TGTGCCAGCATCGAGGCGGCGGGGACTAACTACGAGCAGTACTTC
TRBV4-3,-,TRBJ2-1,-,CASSQDAGSSYNEHFF,TGCGCCAGCAGCCAAGATGCGGGAAGTTCCTACAATGAACACTTCTTC
TRBV9,few,TRBJ2-5,-,CASSGGTTYQEAQYF,TGTGCCAGCAGCGGCGGGACAACCTACCAAGAGGCCCAGTACTTC
TRBV7-2,-,TRBJ1-6,-,CSSSLGSKSRTSPLHF,TGCTCCAGCAGCTTAGGTAGCAAGTCGCGTACTTCACCCCTCCACTTT
TRBV6-6,few,TRBJ2-3,-,CASSYLAGLDTQYF,TGTGCCAGCAGTTATTTGGCGGGCCTAGATACGCAGTATTTT
TRBV7-9,-,TRBJ2-3,TRBD2,CAGSPGLAGGLSDTQYF,TGTGCCGGCAGCCCGGGACTAGCGGGAGGCCTCTCAGATACGCAGTATTTT